This T cell receptor (beta chain) came from a study of T cell responses to AZD1222 COVID-19 vaccine. General study results and limits: Baseline seropositives among AZD1222 recipients totaled only 6 or 7. Clonal diversity was possibly underestimated, and white British individuals and females predominated among donors.

Sequenced by immunoSEQ multiplex PCR; TCRdb stores in-frame clones only, minus some. The sample carries 100,000 to 150,000 clones, roughly nine tenths recorded once. Trimming at V came to 0 bases and at J to 10 bases, leaving 3 bases not matched to a gene. The CDR3 extends over 13 amino acids. Germline V gives CDR1 LGHDT, CDR2 YNNKEL (reference sequence). Comments on this clone: Its antigen is not known.

V usage is TRBV3-1 (or the pseudogene TRBV3-2) and J usage is TRBJ1-1, with 9 nucleotides matching TRBD1. This clonotype was obtained from an adult in good health. Material: peripheral blood, obtained on day 0 of AZD1222 vaccination. For the CDR3, the DNA is TGTGCCAGCAGCCAAGAGGGGACAGGGAGAGCTTTCTTT. As protein: CASSQEGTGRAFF.